Shown below are 11 T cell receptor beta chains from a single sample sequenced in a study of tumor-infiltrating lymphocytes in oesophageal squamous cell carcinoma. MiXCR was run by TCRdb on the PCR reads, yielding one entry per CDR3 protein. The sample records about 21,000 distinct CDR3 sequences, around 35% being singletons. Sequencing was done on a sample of esophageal tumor tissue. The receptors derive from a male donor with esophageal squamous cell carcinoma.

Of note for this clonotype: It may be a read error: a sequence one base away is much more abundant. This chain connects TRBV28 to TRBJ2-7; D ambiguous. The J call could be wrong; TRBJ2-1 is a better fit for the DNA end. Germline CDR1 and CDR2: MDHEN and SYDVKM. The CDR3 is 13 amino acids. This chain's CDR3 is CASSLEVTYEQFF. CDR3 sequence (DNA): TGTGCCAGCAGTTTAGAGGTTACCTACGAGCAGTTCTTC.

In its sample, this clonotype was seen many times. The rearrangement uses TRBV10-1 and TRBJ2-1; 7 bases align to TRBD1. This CDR3 comprises 15 residues. V gave up 10 bases and J gave up 4 bases; unmatched junction bases: 13. CDR1 and CDR2 from the germline V gene are WNHNN and SYGVQD (reference sequence). CDR3 sequence: CAISTPGTAYNEQFF. The CDR3 nucleotides are TGCGCCATCTCCACCCCCGGGACAGCTTACAATGAGCAGTTCTTC.

The rearrangement joins TRBV27 to TRBJ2-3, with D hard to call. The CDR3 is made up of 12 amino acids. The V end lost 6 bases, the J end lost 14 bases, and 18 bases lay between the germline ends. The germline V gene encodes CDR1 MNHEY and CDR2 SMNVEV (reference sequence). CDR3 DNA: TGTGCCAGCAGAAAGGGTCGCGGTGAGCTGTATTTT. It translates to CASRKGRGELYF.

With respect to this clonotype: Lacking the conserved final phenylalanine or tryptophan, this CDR3 likely reflects a read error. It is unclear where the CDR3 begins or ends on the DNA, so no DNA is shown, and the CDR3 is as TCRdb lists it. This chain connects TRBV7-6 to TRBJ2-5; the DNA was not used to check the table's D call, TRBD2. Germline V gene sequence: CDR1 SGHVS, CDR2 FNYEAQ. Both ends counted, the CDR3 spans 18 residues. The CDR3 sequence: CASSLAVSSGTYEQYFGN.

Many counts were recorded for this clonotype. V usage is TRBV5-1 and J usage is TRBJ2-5; D tentatively fits TRBD1 or TRBD2 (5 bases each). CDR3 length equals 17 residues. The ends were cut back, 0 bases at V and 1 base at J, with 16 bases in the middle. Germline V CDR1 and CDR2: SGHRS, YFSETQ. In DNA form, the CDR3 reads TGCGCCAGCAGCTTGGCAAAAAGCGGACAAAGCCAAGAGACCCAGTACTTC. As protein: CASSLAKSGQSQETQYF. The full variable domain, completed using reference TRBV5-1 and TRBJ2-5, is KAGVTQTPRYLIKTRGQQVTLSCSPISGHRSVSWYQQTPGQGLQFLFEYFSETQRNKGNFPGRFSGRQFSNSRSEMNVSTLELGDSALYLCASSLAKSGQSQETQYFGPGTRLLVL.

This clonotype was counted many times. The chain couples TRBV6-1 to TRBJ2-1; either TRBD1 or TRBD2 may fit D (5 bases each). The CDR3 runs 15 residues. V was pared by 2 bases and J by 5 bases, with 13 bases between. The germline V gene has CDR1 MNHNS and CDR2 SASEGT. The CDR3 DNA reads as TGTGCCAGCAGTGAATATTTTTGGGGGAACAATGAGCAGTTCTTC. As protein: CASSEYFWGNNEQFF.

On this clonotype itself: The CDR3 does not end in the conserved phenylalanine or tryptophan, so this is likely a read error. It is unclear where the CDR3 begins or ends on the DNA, so no DNA is shown, and the CDR3 is as TCRdb lists it. The rearrangement links TRBV7-8 to TRBJ2-1; the table's D call, TRBD1, has no DNA check behind it. From its first to its last residue, the CDR3 has 16 amino acids. The germline CDR1 and CDR2 sequences are SGHVS and FQNEAQ. CDR3: CASTLTGSGGGYTFGS.

The rearrangement joins TRBV2 to TRBJ2-1; 7 bases match TRBD2. The end of the DNA aligns better with TRBJ2-7, so the J call may be wrong. The CDR3 contains 15 residues. Germline V CDR1 and CDR2: SNHLY, FYNNEI. The CDR3 here is CASSVPRGVTYEQYF. CDR3 sequence (DNA): TGTGCCAGCAGTGTTCCCCGGGGGGTAACCTACGAGCAGTACTTC.

This clonotype was seen at least ten times. The chain employs TRBV6-1 and TRBJ2-3; D is ambiguous. V lost 11 bases to trimming and J lost 0 bases, with 12 bases between them. The CDR3 contains 13 residues. Germline lookup yields CDR1 MNHNS and CDR2 SASEGT. CDR3 bases: TGTGCCGGTCGGGCCGCGAGCACAGATACGCAGTATTTT. As protein: CAGRAASTDTQYF.

The genes are TRBV6-2 or TRBV6-3 and TRBJ2-2; no clear D. Germline V gives CDR1 MNHEY, CDR2 SVGEGT. The V end was cut by 6 bases, the J end by 6 bases, with 14 bases between. The CDR3 spans 14 residues. In nucleotides, the CDR3 is TGTGCCAGCAGCCTAGGGTCCATTCCCGGGGAGCTGTTTTTT. Amino acid sequence: CASSLGSIPGELFF.

Note on this clonotype: One base away lies a much larger clone, so this may be a sequencing read error. The rearrangement joins TRBV6-2 or TRBV6-3 to TRBJ1-4, with D perhaps TRBD1 (5 bases). Trimming pared 5 bases from V and 0 bases from J, leaving 10 bases between. The CDR3 is 15 residues long. CDR1 and CDR2 from the germline V gene are MNHEY and SVGEGT. CDR3 protein: CASSKAGTTNEKLFF. The CDR3 DNA is TGTGCCAGCAGTAAGGCAGGGACAACTAATGAAAAACTGTTTTTT.